Below, 9 T cell receptor beta chains from the same sample are listed, as sequenced in a study of ipilimumab plus nivolumab after autologous stem cell transplantation. Some clones are missing from TCRdb's copy, which holds only in-frame ones; the method was immunoSEQ multiplex PCR. The sample includes approximately 15,000 clones, 65% to 85% of them seen just once. The source material was PBMCs, sampled in a trial of ipilimumab plus nivolumab as post-transplant consolidation. These TCRs come from a male donor with diffuse large B-cell lymphoma.

The gene calls are TRBV6-5 and TRBJ2-1, with 7 bases fitting TRBD2. The ends lost 2 bases at V and 8 bases at J; junction bases unmatched: 3. Germline V lookup: CDR1 MNHEY, CDR2 SVGAGI. This CDR3 is built from 13 residues. Here the CDR3 DNA reads TGTGCCAGCAGTTACCGGGGGGTGGATGAGCAGTTCTTC. It encodes CASSYRGVDEQFF.

The chain links TRBV5-6 to TRBJ2-7, with 9 bases aligning to TRBD1. Germline V gene lookup returns CDR1 SGHDT and CDR2 YYEEEE. This CDR3 comprises 15 residues. V was clipped by 0 bases and J by 1 base; unmatched bases: 2. CDR3 DNA sequence: TGTGCCAGCAGCTTGGGGGACAGGGTATCCTACGAGCAGTACTTC. It encodes CASSLGDRVSYEQYF. The full variable domain, rest sourced from reference TRBV5-6 and TRBJ2-7, is DAGVTQSPTHLIKTRGQQVTLRCSPKSGHDTVSWYQQALGQGPQFIFQYYEEEERQRGNFPDRFSGHQFPNYSSELNVNALLLGDSALYLCASSLGDRVSYEQYFGPGTRLTVT.

This sequence joins TRBV7-2 and TRBJ2-7; 7 bases agree with TRBD1. The V and J ends lost 5 bases and 0 bases, in that order; junction bases with no gene match: 4. The CDR3 has 14 amino acids. Germline V gives CDR1 SGHTA, CDR2 FQGNSA. The CDR3 here is CASSEGGASYEQYF. For the CDR3, the DNA is TGTGCCAGCAGCGAAGGGGGCGCCTCCTACGAGCAGTACTTC.

The chain uses TRBV2 and TRBJ2-5; TRBD1 matches at 10 bases. With 1 base clipped from V and 7 bases from J, the junction kept 6 bases outside the gene matches. Germline V gene lookup returns CDR1 SNHLY and CDR2 FYNNEI. The CDR3 loop spans 15 amino acids. CDR3 sequence (DNA): TGTGCCAGCAGTGAAGTGGGGACAGGGGAAGGGACCCAGTACTTC. Protein: CASSEVGTGEGTQYF.

The V call is TRBV6-5, the J call TRBJ1-2; unclear D gene. V was pared by 0 bases and J by 3 bases, with 11 bases between. Germline-derived CDR1 and CDR2 are MNHEY and SVGAGI. The CDR3 extends over 15 amino acids. CDR3 in DNA: TGTGCCAGCAGTTACTCAGGTCGGCTGGACTATGGCTACACCTTC. Amino acids: CASSYSGRLDYGYTF.

Regarding this clone: The junction does not match germline at one end; this may be a read error. The CDR3 DNA sequence: TGTGCCAGCAGCTTGGGTAGCGGGAGTATCTTC. It specifies CASSLGSGSIF. V usage is TRBV5-4 and J usage is TRBJ2-1; 9 bases match TRBD2. Germline V gene sequence: CDR1 SGHNT, CDR2 YYREEE (reference sequence). This CDR3 comprises 11 residues.

The V call is TRBV9, the J call TRBJ2-1; D may correspond to TRBD1 or TRBD2 (5 bases each). Trimming took 4 bases from V and 9 from J, leaving 17 bases between them. Germline assignment: CDR1 SGDLS and CDR2 YYNGEE. The CDR3 runs 14 residues. The CDR3 protein is CASSPGAPSGEQFF. The CDR3, as DNA: TGTGCCAGCAGCCCCGGGGCTCCATCCGGTGAGCAGTTCTTC. The whole variable domain, filled in from reference TRBV9 and TRBJ2-1, reads DSGVTQTPKHLITATGQRVTLRCSPRSGDLSVYWYQQSLDQGLQFLIQYYNGEERAKGNILERFSAQQFPDLHSELNLSSLELGDSALYFCASSPGAPSGEQFFGPGTRLTVL.

The chain joins TRBV4-1 to TRBJ2-3, with a weak D call TRBD2 (5 bases). V dropped 4 bases and J dropped 0 bases, with 17 bases sitting between them. This CDR3 has 17 residues. Germline lookup yields CDR1 MGHRA and CDR2 YSYEKL. The CDR3: CASSLPRRSGSTDTQYF. The CDR3 DNA reads TGCGCCAGCAGCCTCCCTCGCAGGAGCGGCAGCACAGATACGCAGTATTTT.

This clone has a single count. The V call is TRBV5-5, the J call TRBJ2-7; D gene unclear. CDR1 is SGHKS, CDR2 YYEKEE, per germline (reference sequence). The V end was cut by 4 bases, the J end by 2 bases, with 19 bases between. The CDR3 loop spans 16 amino acids. CDR3 nucleotides: TGTGCCAGCAGCCTAATTCCTTCGGACGGTGCCTACGAGCAGTACTTC. Translation gives CASSLIPSDGAYEQYF.